This T cell receptor beta chain stems from a study of cytomegalovirus exposure and HLA in healthy donors. Study outcomes and limitations: According to a later analysis, donors in an Asian-associated ancestry cluster reportedly had fewer N-insertions than the roughly 670-donor mean. Only CMV serostatus was available as immune exposure information. Later analysis identified several of the most significant clusters that appeared linked to common viral pathogens. Association of 16,951 TCR beta sequences with HLA alleles was found at 0.05 false discovery rate in a later analysis.

13 Jbeta primers and 60 Vbeta primers were used for the PCR. Using immunoSEQ multiplex PCR, the repertoire was profiled, and TCRdb retains in-frame clones only, with some absent. Counted here are roughly 110,000 clones, 74% occurring once; the ten biggest clones make up around 13%. A word on this clone: Its antigen is unknown.

This clonotype was obtained from a woman in her forties in good health and CMV-seropositive. Sequenced sample: PBMCs.

The CDR3 DNA is TGTGCCAGCAAAGTCCGAGCGGCTAGCGGGGGGGCGTCCTACAATGAGCAGTTCTTC. This codes for CASKVRAASGGASYNEQFF. This chain connects TRBV2 to TRBJ2-1, with 12 nucleotides matching TRBD2. The CDR3 has 19 residues. J was trimmed by 1 base and V by 7 bases; bases with no gene match: 14. Germline V gene data show CDR1 as SNHLY and CDR2 as FYNNEI.